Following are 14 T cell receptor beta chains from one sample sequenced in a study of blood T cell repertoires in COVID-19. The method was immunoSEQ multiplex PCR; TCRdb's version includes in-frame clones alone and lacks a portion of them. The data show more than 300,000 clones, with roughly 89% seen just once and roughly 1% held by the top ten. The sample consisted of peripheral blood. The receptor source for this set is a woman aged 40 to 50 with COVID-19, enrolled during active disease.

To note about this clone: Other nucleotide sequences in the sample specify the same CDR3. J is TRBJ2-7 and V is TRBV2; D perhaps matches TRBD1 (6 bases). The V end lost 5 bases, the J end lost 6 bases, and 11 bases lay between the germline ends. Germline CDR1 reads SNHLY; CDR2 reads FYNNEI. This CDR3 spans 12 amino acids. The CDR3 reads CASSLQGSEQYF. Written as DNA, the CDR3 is TGTGCCAGCAGTCTACAGGGTAGCGAGCAGTACTTC.

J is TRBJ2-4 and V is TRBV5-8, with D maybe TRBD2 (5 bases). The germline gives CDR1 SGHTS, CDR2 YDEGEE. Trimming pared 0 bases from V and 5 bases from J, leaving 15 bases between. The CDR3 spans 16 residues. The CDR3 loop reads CASSLAWTRRENIQYF. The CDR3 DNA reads TGTGCCAGCAGCTTGGCTTGGACCCGGCGGGAAAACATTCAGTACTTC.

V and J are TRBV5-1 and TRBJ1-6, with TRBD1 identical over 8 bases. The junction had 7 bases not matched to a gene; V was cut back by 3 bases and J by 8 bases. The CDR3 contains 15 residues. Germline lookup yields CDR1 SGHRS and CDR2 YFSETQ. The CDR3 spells CASSSGQARDSPLHF. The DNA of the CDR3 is TGCGCCAGCAGCTCGGGACAGGCCCGGGATTCACCCCTCCACTTT.

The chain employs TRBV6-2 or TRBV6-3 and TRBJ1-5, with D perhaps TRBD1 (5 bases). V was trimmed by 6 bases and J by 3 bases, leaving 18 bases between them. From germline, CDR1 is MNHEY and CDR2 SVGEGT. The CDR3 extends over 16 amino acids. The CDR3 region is CASSRRQTATNQPQHF. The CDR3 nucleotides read TGTGCCAGCAGCCGACGGCAGACAGCCACCAATCAGCCCCAGCATTTT.

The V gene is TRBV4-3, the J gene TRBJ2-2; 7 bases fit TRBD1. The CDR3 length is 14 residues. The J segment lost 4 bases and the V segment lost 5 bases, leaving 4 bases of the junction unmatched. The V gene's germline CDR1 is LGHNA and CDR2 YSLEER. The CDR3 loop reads CASSYDRATGELFF. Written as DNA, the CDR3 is TGCGCCAGCAGCTACGACAGGGCCACCGGGGAGCTGTTTTTT.

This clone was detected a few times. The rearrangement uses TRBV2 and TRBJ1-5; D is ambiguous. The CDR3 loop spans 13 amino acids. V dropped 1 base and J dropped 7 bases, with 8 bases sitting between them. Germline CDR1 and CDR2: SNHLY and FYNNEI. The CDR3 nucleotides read TGTGCCAGCAGTGAAGAAGGAGGACAGCCCCAGCATTTT. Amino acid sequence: CASSEEGGQPQHF. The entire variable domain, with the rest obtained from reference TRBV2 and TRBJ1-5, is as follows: EPEVTQTPSHQVTQMGQEVILRCVPISNHLYFYWYRQILGQKVEFLVSFYNNEISEKSEIFDDQFSVERPDGSNFTLKIRSTKLEDSAMYFCASSEEGGQPQHFGDGTRLSIL.

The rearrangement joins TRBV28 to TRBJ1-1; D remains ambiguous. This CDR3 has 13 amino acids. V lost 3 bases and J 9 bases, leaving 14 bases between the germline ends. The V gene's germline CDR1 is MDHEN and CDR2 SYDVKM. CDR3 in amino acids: CASSLVAPRKAFF. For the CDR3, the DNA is TGTGCCAGCAGTTTGGTGGCCCCCAGAAAAGCTTTCTTT.

The CDR3 here is CASSEHGTAGETQYF. The CDR3 coding sequence is TGTGCCAGTAGCGAACACGGGACAGCCGGAGAGACCCAGTACTTC. J is TRBJ2-5 and V is TRBV19, with 7 bases matching TRBD1. V shed 6 bases, J shed 4 bases, and the junction held 11 bases outside the gene matches. Germline CDR1 and CDR2: LNHDA and SQIVND (reference sequence). The CDR3 is 15 residues long.

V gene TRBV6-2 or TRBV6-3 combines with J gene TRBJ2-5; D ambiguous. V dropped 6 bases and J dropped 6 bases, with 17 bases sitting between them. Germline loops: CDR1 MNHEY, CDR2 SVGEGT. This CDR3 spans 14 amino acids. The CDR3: CASSLARGLKTQYF. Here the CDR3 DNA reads TGTGCCAGCAGCCTGGCGCGAGGCTTGAAGACCCAGTACTTC.

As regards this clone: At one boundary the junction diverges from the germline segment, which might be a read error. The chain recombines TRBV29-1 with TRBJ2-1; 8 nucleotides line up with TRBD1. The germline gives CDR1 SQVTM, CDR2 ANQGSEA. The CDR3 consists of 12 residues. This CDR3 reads CSVDYRTGCLIF. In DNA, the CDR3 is TGCAGCGTTGACTACAGGACAGGGTGCTTAATCTTC.

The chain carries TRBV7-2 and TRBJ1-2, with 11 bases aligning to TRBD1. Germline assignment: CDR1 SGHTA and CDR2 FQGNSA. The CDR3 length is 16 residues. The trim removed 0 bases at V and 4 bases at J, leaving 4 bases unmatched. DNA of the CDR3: TGTGCCAGCAGCTTAGCTGGGACAGGGGGGATCTATGGCTACACCTTC. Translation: CASSLAGTGGIYGYTF.

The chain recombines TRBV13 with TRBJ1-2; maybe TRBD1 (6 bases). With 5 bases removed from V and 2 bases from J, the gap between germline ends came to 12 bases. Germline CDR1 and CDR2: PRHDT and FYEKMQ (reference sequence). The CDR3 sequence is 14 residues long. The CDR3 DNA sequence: TGTGCCAGCAGCCTATGGGACAAAAACTATGGCTACACCTTC. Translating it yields CASSLWDKNYGYTF.

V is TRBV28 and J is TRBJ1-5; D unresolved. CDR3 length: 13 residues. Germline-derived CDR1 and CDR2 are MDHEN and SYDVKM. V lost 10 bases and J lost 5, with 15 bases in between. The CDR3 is CATGAGRHQPQHF. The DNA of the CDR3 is TGTGCCACCGGCGCAGGCCGGCATCAGCCCCAGCATTTT.

CDR3 nucleotide sequence: TGTGCCAGCAGTCCCCATCCGGGGACAGGGGTCGTAATGAACACTGAAGCTTTCTTT. This codes for CASSPHPGTGVVMNTEAFF. The gene calls are TRBV28 and TRBJ1-1, with TRBD1 matching 10 bases. Germline CDR1 and CDR2: MDHEN and SYDVKM. Trimming cost V 5 bases and J 0 bases; bases outside gene matches: 15. The CDR3 runs 19 residues.